Below, 17 T cell receptor beta chains from the same sample are listed, as sequenced in a study of blood T cell repertoires in COVID-19. Sequenced by immunoSEQ multiplex PCR; TCRdb stores in-frame clones only, minus some. The top ten hold around 3.1% of the sample, which has over 90,000 clones, roughly 87% seen once. The specimen sequenced was peripheral blood. These receptors came from a middle-aged man in a cohort sampled during active COVID-19.

This chain links TRBV7-2 with TRBJ2-3, with 13 bases aligning to TRBD2. Trimming cost V 5 bases and J 9 bases; bases outside gene matches: 8. Germline CDR1 SGHTA, CDR2 FQGNSA. The CDR3 length is 15 residues. In DNA, the CDR3 is TGTGCCAGCAGCCAACTAGCGGGGGGGCCCGGGACGCAGTATTTT. This gives the protein CASSQLAGGPGTQYF.

The V and J genes are TRBV2 and TRBJ1-2; D may be TRBD1 (6 bases). V dropped 5 bases and J dropped 5 bases, with 12 bases sitting between them. The CDR3 length is 13 residues. Germline V lookup: CDR1 SNHLY, CDR2 FYNNEI. The CDR3 nucleotides are TGTGCCAGCAGTCTAAAACAGGGATATGGCTACACCTTC. This translates into CASSLKQGYGYTF.

The chain couples TRBV6-5 to TRBJ2-6; D might be TRBD1 (6 bases). Germline lookup yields CDR1 MNHEY and CDR2 SVGAGI. The V end was cut by 3 bases, the J end by 1 base, with 7 bases between. The CDR3 sequence is 15 residues long. DNA of the CDR3: TGTGCCAGCAGTTATGACAGGTCTGGGGCCAACGTCCTGACTTTC. It encodes CASSYDRSGANVLTF.

V and J are TRBV5-1 and TRBJ2-2; 7 bases match TRBD1. V shed 4 bases, J shed 6 bases, and the junction held 12 bases outside the gene matches. This CDR3 contains 16 residues. From germline, CDR1 is SGHRS and CDR2 YFSETQ. The CDR3 coding sequence is TGCGCCAGCAGCAGACAGGGTGAGAGAGGTTCCGGGGAGCTGTTTTTT. It is translated as CASSRQGERGSGELFF.

The chain uses TRBV18 and TRBJ2-5, with D possibly matching TRBD2 (5 bases). Germline CDR1 KGHSH, CDR2 LQKENI. Trimming removed 6 bases at V and 7 bases at J, with 15 bases between. The CDR3 is 13 residues long. This CDR3 reads CASSQDSRGTQYF. The CDR3 region has the DNA TGTGCCAGCTCCCAGGACTCGCGCGGGACCCAGTACTTC.

J is TRBJ2-7 and V is TRBV11-3; 7 positions agree with TRBD2. CDR3 length equals 15 residues. Germline V gene sequence: CDR1 SGHNT, CDR2 YENEEA. V gave up 2 bases and J gave up 2 bases; unmatched junction bases: 6. The CDR3: CASSLLRAGAYEQYF. The CDR3 DNA follows: TGTGCCAGCAGCTTATTGAGGGCGGGGGCCTACGAGCAGTACTTC.

The chain is built from TRBV25-1 and TRBJ2-1; unclear D gene. This CDR3 has 13 amino acids. Trimming left V 4 bases short and J 7 bases short, with 11 bases between. Germline CDR1 MGHDK, CDR2 SYGVNS. The CDR3 sequence: CASSGPLLNEQFF. The CDR3 coding sequence is TGTGCCAGCAGTGGTCCCCTTTTAAATGAGCAGTTCTTC.

This clone was seen more than once but under ten times. The chain is built from TRBV2 and TRBJ2-7, with TRBD1 matching over 9 bases. Germline V gives CDR1 SNHLY, CDR2 FYNNEI. V shed 4 bases and J 8 bases; nucleotides not matched to a gene: 9. This CDR3 has 14 amino acids. CDR3: CASSVGTGLYQQYF. CDR3 bases: TGTGCCAGCAGTGTTGGGACAGGGTTGTATCAGCAGTACTTC.

This chain joins TRBV19 and TRBJ1-1, with D possibly being TRBD1 (6 bases). CDR3 length: 17 residues. With 7 bases removed from V and 4 bases from J, the gap between germline ends came to 25 bases. The germline V gene encodes CDR1 LNHDA and CDR2 SQIVND (reference sequence). Here the CDR3 DNA reads TGTGCCAGTACGCGGAAGCCGGGACACAATGCGGGCACTGAAGCTTTCTTT. Translated, it gives CASTRKPGHNAGTEAFF.

The chain combines TRBV28 with TRBJ1-1, with a possible D match to TRBD1 (5 bases). This CDR3 comprises 13 residues. Between the trimmed V and J ends, which lost 4 bases and 6 bases, there was a span of 12 bases. Per germline, CDR1 MDHEN and CDR2 SYDVKM. CDR3 sequence reads: CASSSPGGAEAFF. CDR3 sequence (DNA): TGTGCCAGCAGTTCCCCGGGGGGAGCTGAAGCTTTCTTT.

The chain employs TRBV28 and TRBJ2-1; 8 bases map to TRBD1. J lost 7 bases, V lost 5 bases, and 7 bases had no gene match. Looked up from germline, CDR1 is MDHEN and CDR2 is SYDVKM. CDR3 size: 14 residues. CDR3 region: CASSPWTGMNEQFF. The CDR3, as DNA: TGTGCCAGCAGTCCCTGGACAGGGATGAATGAGCAGTTCTTC. Supplemented by reference TRBV28 and TRBJ2-1, the full variable domain reads DVKVTQSSRYLVKRTGEKVFLECVQDMDHENMFWYRQDPGLGLRLIYFSYDVKMKEKGDIPEGYSVSREKKERFSLILESASTNQTSMYLCASSPWTGMNEQFFGPGTRLTVL.

This clone came up once. One end of the junction varies from germline; a read error may be responsible. This rearrangement joins TRBV6-2 or TRBV6-3 to TRBJ2-1; 9 positions match TRBD2. Germline loops: CDR1 MNHEY, CDR2 SVGEGT. The CDR3 loop spans 16 amino acids. This CDR3 reads CASTPGGGVGNKEQFF. CDR3 in DNA: TGTGCCAGCACCCCTGGCGGGGGGGTAGGGAACAAGGAGCAGTTCTTC.

The chain is built from TRBV9 and TRBJ2-3; 12 nucleotides align to TRBD2. The J segment lost 1 base and the V segment lost 2 bases, leaving 2 bases of the junction unmatched. The CDR3 is 16 amino acids. In germline, CDR1 is SGDLS, CDR2 YYNGEE. The CDR3 coding sequence is TGTGCCAGCAGCGTGACTAGCGGGGGTCGCACAGATACGCAGTATTTT. Its translation is CASSVTSGGRTDTQYF.

V and J are TRBV6-2 or TRBV6-3 and TRBJ1-2; 8 nucleotides match TRBD1. The CDR3 extends over 14 amino acids. The junction had 7 bases not matched to a gene; V was cut back by 4 bases and J by 6 bases. Germline lookup yields CDR1 MNHEY and CDR2 SVGEGT. The CDR3 reads CASSWTGTGHGYTF. In DNA form, the CDR3 reads TGTGCCAGCAGTTGGACAGGGACAGGACATGGCTACACCTTC.

The chain has TRBV9 and TRBJ1-1, with 9 bases fitting TRBD1. Looked up from germline, CDR1 is SGDLS and CDR2 is YYNGEE. J gave up 5 bases and V 4 bases, and 6 bases lay outside the gene matches. The CDR3 runs 14 residues. The CDR3 spells CASSPRDRDTEAFF. CDR3 in DNA: TGTGCCAGCAGCCCCCGGGACAGGGATACTGAAGCTTTCTTT.

V is TRBV6-5 and J is TRBJ1-2, with D unclear. Trimming removed 5 bases from V and 1 base from J, with 11 bases in between. CDR1 is MNHEY and CDR2 is SVGAGI in the germline V gene. The CDR3 extends over 14 amino acids. CDR3: CASSPQPVNYGYTF. CDR3 DNA: TGTGCCAGCAGTCCCCAACCAGTTAACTATGGCTACACCTTC.

The chain carries TRBV20-1 and TRBJ2-3; no definite D call. The V and J ends lost 3 bases and 4 bases respectively, with 5 bases between them. CDR3 size: 11 residues. Per germline, CDR1 DFQATT and CDR2 SNEGSKA (reference sequence). The CDR3 is CSASPADTQYF. DNA of the CDR3: TGCAGTGCTAGTCCGGCAGATACGCAGTATTTT.